The 7 T cell receptor beta chains in this list originate from one sample, sequenced in a study of cytomegalovirus exposure and HLA in healthy donors. The primer mix had 60 Vbeta and 13 Jbeta primers. TCRdb's copy holds only in-frame clones and misses some; the assay was immunoSEQ multiplex PCR. The table records 160,000 or so clones, more than 75% of them present only once. Sequencing was done on a sample of PBMCs. The source of these receptors is a male donor in good health and CMV-seronegative.

The chain links TRBV11-1 to TRBJ2-7; D gene uncertain. Deletions cut 5 bases from V and 0 bases from J, with 11 bases between. The CDR3 length is 14 residues. CDR1 and CDR2 from the germline V gene are SGHAT and FQDESV (reference sequence). CDR3 bases: TGTGCCAGCAGCCTCAGGTTTAGCTCCTACGAGCAGTACTTC. Protein: CASSLRFSSYEQYF.

This chain joins TRBV6-1 and TRBJ2-3; possibly TRBD2 for D (7 bases). CDR3 length: 15 amino acids. Looked up from germline, CDR1 is MNHNS and CDR2 is SASEGT. Between the trimmed V and J ends, which lost 2 bases and 6 bases, there was a span of 15 bases. The CDR3 sequence: CASSESGGDYDTQYF. For the CDR3, the DNA is TGTGCCAGCAGTGAATCGGGGGGCGATTACGATACGCAGTATTTT.

The V call is TRBV5-6, the J call TRBJ1-5, with TRBD1 identical over 7 bases. Germline V CDR1 and CDR2: SGHDT, YYEEEE. V was clipped by 1 base and J by 3 bases; unmatched bases: 4. There are 15 residues in the CDR3. CDR3 bases: TGTGCCAGCAGCTTGCAGGGGGTGAACAATCAGCCCCAGCATTTT. As protein: CASSLQGVNNQPQHF.

V gene TRBV6-6 combines with J gene TRBJ2-5; D might be TRBD1 (6 bases). Trimming left V 6 bases short and J 0 bases short, with 11 bases between. The germline V gene has CDR1 MNHNY and CDR2 SVGAGI (reference sequence). The CDR3 consists of 14 residues. CDR3 nucleotide sequence: TGTGCCAGCAGCTTTGGACAGTACCAAGAGACCCAGTACTTC. Its translation is CASSFGQYQETQYF.

The V and J genes are TRBV6-5 and TRBJ2-3; 9 bases agree with TRBD2. This CDR3 has 14 amino acids. CDR1 is MNHEY and CDR2 is SVGAGI in the germline V gene. The junction had 7 bases not matched to a gene; V was cut back by 5 bases and J by 7 bases. CDR3 DNA: TGTGCCAGCAGTCTGACTAGCGGCCTAAATACGCAGTATTTT. Residues: CASSLTSGLNTQYF.

This chain links TRBV11-2 with TRBJ1-5; the D gene is possibly TRBD1 (6 bases). V was trimmed by 5 bases and J by 4 bases, leaving 12 bases between them. CDR1 and CDR2 (germline): SGHAT, FQNNGV. CDR3 length: 14 residues. The CDR3 is CASSVGTPNQPQHF. For the CDR3, the DNA is TGTGCCAGCAGCGTCGGGACACCAAATCAGCCCCAGCATTTT.

V gene TRBV7-9 combines with J gene TRBJ1-4, with no clear D. V was pared by 0 bases and J by 3 bases, with 5 bases between. The CDR3 contains 14 residues. Germline-derived CDR1 and CDR2 are SEHNR and FQNEAQ (reference sequence). This CDR3 reads CASSLAHPNEKLFF. In DNA form, the CDR3 reads TGTGCCAGCAGCTTAGCCCATCCTAATGAAAAACTGTTTTTT. Filled out from reference TRBV7-9 and TRBJ1-4, the complete variable domain reads DTGVSQNPRHKITKRGQNVTFRCDPISEHNRLYWYRQTLGQGPEFLTYFQNEAQLEKSRLLSDRFSAERPKGSFSTLEIQRTEQGDSAMYLCASSLAHPNEKLFFGSGTQLSVL.